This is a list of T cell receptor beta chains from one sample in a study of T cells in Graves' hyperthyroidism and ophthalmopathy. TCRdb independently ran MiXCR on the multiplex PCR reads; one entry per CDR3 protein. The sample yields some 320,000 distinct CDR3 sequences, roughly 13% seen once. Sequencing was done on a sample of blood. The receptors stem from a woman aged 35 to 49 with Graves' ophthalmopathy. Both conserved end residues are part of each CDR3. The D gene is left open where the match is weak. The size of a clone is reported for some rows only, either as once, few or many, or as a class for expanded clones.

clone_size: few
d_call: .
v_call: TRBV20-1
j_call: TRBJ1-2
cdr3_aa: CSARDLRQGYTF
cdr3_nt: TGCAGTGCTAGAGATCTCCGGCAGGGCTACACCTTC

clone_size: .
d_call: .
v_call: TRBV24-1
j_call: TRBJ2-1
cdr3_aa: CATSDFTEGNYNEQFF
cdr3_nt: TGTGCCACCAGTGATTTCACGGAGGGGAACTACAATGAGCAGTTCTTC

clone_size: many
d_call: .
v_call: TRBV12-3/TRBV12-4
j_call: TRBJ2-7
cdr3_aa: CASSFSVQPYEQYF
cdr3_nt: TGTGCCAGCAGTTTTTCGGTTCAACCCTACGAGCAGTACTTC

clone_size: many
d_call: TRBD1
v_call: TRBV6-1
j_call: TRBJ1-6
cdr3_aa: CASSPTGGNSPLHF
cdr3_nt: TGTGCCAGCAGCCCAACAGGGGGAAATTCACCCCTCCACTTT

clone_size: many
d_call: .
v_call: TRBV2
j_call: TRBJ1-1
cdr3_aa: CASSEARGTEAFF
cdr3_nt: TGTGCCAGCAGTGAAGCGAGAGGCACTGAAGCTTTCTTT

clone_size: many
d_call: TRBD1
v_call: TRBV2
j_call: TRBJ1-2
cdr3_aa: CASRSSQTGAYGYTF
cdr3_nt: TGTGCCAGCAGATCTTCGCAGACAGGGGCCTATGGCTACACCTTC

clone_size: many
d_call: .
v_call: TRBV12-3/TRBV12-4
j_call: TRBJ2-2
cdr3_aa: CASSPYSGGGGELFF
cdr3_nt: TGTGCCAGCAGTCCCTACAGCGGAGGTGGCGGGGAGCTGTTTTTT

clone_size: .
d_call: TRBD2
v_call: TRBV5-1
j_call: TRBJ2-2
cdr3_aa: CASSLIERGGLGELFF
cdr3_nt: TGCGCCAGCAGCTTGATCGAGCGGGGGGGCCTCGGGGAGCTGTTTTTT

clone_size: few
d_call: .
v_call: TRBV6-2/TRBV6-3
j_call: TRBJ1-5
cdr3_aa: CASSYSNGTRSNQPQHF
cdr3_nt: TGTGCCAGCAGTTACTCGAACGGGACCCGAAGCAATCAGCCCCAGCATTTT

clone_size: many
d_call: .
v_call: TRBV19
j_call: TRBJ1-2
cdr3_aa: CASSAPRRAMNYGYTF
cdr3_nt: TGTGCCAGTAGTGCCCCCCGTAGGGCAATGAACTATGGCTACACCTTC

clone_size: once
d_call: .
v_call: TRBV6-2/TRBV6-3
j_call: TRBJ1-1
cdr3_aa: CASSVSGENTEAFF
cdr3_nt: TGTGCCAGCAGTGTTTCGGGCGAAAACACTGAAGCTTTCTTT

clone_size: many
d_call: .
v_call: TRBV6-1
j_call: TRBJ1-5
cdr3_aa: CASRPSTRNQPQHF
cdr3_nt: TGTGCCAGCAGACCCTCTACGCGCAATCAGCCCCAGCATTTT

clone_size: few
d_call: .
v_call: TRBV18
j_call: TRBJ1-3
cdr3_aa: CASSPIGRGSGNTIYF
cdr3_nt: TGTGCCAGCTCACCCATTGGACGGGGCTCTGGAAACACCATATATTTT

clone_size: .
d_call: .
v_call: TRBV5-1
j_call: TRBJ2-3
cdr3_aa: CASSLEQGGNTQYF
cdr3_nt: TGCGCCAGCAGCTTGGAACAGGGAGGGAATACGCAGTATTTT

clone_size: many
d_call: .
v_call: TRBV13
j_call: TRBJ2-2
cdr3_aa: CASRLDRTTGELFF
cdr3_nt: TGTGCCAGCAGACTTGACAGGACGACCGGGGAGCTGTTTTTT

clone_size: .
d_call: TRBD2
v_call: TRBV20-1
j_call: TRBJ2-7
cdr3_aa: CSASHPSGRGSYEQYF
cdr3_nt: TGCAGTGCTAGCCACCCTAGCGGGAGGGGCTCCTACGAGCAGTACTTC

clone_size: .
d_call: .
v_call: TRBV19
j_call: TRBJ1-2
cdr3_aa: CASRRSGDNYGYTF
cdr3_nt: TGTGCCAGTAGGAGGTCAGGGGACAACTATGGCTACACCTTC

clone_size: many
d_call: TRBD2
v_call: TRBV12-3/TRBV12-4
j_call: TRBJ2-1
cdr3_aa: CASGPLAGASDEQFF
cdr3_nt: TGTGCCAGCGGTCCCCTAGCGGGGGCTTCGGATGAGCAGTTCTTC

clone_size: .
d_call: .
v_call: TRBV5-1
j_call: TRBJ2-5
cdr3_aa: CASSLRGTELKTQYF
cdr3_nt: TGCGCCAGCAGCTTAAGGGGGACGGAACTTAAGACCCAGTACTTC

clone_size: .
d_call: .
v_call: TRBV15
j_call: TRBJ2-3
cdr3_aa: CATSRDSWSVNTDTQYF
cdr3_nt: TGTGCCACCAGCAGAGATTCGTGGTCAGTTAACACAGATACGCAGTATTTT

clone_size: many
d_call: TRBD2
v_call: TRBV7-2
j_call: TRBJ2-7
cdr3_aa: CASSLAAGANEQYF
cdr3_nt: TGTGCCAGCAGCTTAGCGGCGGGAGCTAACGAGCAGTACTTC

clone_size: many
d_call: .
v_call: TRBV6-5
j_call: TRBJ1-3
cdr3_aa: CASSYSAGSGNTIYF
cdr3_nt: TGTGCCAGCAGTTACTCGGCGGGGTCAGGAAACACCATATATTTT

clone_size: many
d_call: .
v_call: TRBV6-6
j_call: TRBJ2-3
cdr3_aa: CASSYRDTATQYF
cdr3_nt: TGTGCCAGCAGTTACCGGGACACAGCTACGCAGTATTTT

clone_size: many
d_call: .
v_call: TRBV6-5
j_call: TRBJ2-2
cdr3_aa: CASSYSTGSFAGELFF
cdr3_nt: TGTGCCAGCAGTTACAGTACAGGGTCTTTTGCCGGGGAGCTGTTTTTT

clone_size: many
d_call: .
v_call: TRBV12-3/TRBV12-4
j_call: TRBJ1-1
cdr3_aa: CASSLGGRLNTEAFF
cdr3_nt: TGTGCCAGCAGTTTAGGGGGACGTTTGAACACTGAAGCTTTCTTT

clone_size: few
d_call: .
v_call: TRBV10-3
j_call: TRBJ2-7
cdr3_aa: CAIRGTESSYEQYF
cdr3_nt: TGTGCCATCAGGGGTACAGAGAGCTCCTACGAGCAGTACTTC

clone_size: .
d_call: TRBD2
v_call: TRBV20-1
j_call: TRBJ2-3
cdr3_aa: CSAQGREQYF
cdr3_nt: TGCAGTGCCCAAGGGAGGGAGCAGTATTTT

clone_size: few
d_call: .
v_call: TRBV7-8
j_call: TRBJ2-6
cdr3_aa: CASSSPSLGANVLTF
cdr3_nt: TGTGCCAGCAGCTCTCCAAGCCTGGGGGCCAACGTCCTGACTTTC

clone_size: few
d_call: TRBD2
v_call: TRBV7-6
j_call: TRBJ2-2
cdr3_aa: CASSFQTSGSTDTGELFF
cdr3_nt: TGTGCCAGCAGCTTCCAAACTAGCGGGAGTACGGACACCGGGGAGCTGTTTTTT

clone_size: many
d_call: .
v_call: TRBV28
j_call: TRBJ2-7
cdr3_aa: CASSSSSESSYEQYF
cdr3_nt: TGTGCCAGCAGCTCCTCTAGCGAAAGCTCCTACGAGCAGTACTTC

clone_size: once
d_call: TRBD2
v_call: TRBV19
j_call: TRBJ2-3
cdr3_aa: CASRPFGAGVTDTQYF
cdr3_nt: TGTGCCAGTAGACCCTTTGGAGCGGGGGTGACAGATACGCAGTATTTT

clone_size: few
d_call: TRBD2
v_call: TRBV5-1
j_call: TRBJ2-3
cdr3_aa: CASSSRLAGGGSDTQYF
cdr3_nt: TGCGCCAGCAGCTCTCGACTAGCGGGGGGAGGGTCAGATACGCAGTATTTT

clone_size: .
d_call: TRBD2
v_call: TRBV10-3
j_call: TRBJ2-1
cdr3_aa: CAISESGKTYNEQFF
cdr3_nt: TGTGCCATCAGTGAGAGCGGGAAAACTTACAATGAGCAGTTCTTC

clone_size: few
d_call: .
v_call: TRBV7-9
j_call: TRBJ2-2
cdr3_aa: CASSSSGEVGELFF
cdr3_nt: TGTGCCAGCAGCTCTTCCGGGGAGGTCGGGGAGCTGTTTTTT

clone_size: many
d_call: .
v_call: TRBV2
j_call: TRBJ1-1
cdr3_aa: CASSSTAGLTEAFF
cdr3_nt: TGTGCCAGCAGTTCTACCGCCGGGCTTACTGAAGCTTTCTTT

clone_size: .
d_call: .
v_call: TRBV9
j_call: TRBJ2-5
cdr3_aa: CASSVLPGAHFQETQYF
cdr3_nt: TGTGCCAGCAGCGTCCTTCCCGGGGCCCACTTCCAAGAGACCCAGTACTTC

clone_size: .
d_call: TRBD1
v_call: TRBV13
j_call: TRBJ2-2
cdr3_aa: CASSTRQGGTGELFF
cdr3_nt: TGCGCCAGCAGCACTCGACAGGGGGGCACCGGGGAGCTGTTTTTT

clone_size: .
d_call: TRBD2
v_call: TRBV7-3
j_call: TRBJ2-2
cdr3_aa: CASIGVTSAPTGELFF
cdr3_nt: TGTGCCAGCATAGGGGTAACTAGCGCACCCACCGGGGAGCTGTTTTTT

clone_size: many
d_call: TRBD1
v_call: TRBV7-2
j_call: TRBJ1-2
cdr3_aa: CASSLMRTGIEGYTF
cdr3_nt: TGTGCCAGCAGCTTAATGAGGACAGGGATAGAGGGCTACACCTTC

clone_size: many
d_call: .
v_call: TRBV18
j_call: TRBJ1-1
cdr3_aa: CASSPQVRNTEAFF
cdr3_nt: TGTGCCAGCTCACCGCAGGTGAGGAACACTGAAGCTTTCTTT

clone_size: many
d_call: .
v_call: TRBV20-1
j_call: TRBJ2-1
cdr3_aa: CSALYQTEQFF
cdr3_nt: TGCAGTGCTCTCTACCAGACCGAGCAGTTCTTC

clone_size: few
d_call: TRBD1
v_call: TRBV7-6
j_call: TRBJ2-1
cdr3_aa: CASSLETGGSYNEQFF
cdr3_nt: TGTGCCAGCAGCTTAGAAACAGGGGGCTCCTACAATGAGCAGTTCTTC

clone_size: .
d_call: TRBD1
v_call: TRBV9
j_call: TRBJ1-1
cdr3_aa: CASSVVTGVISEAFF
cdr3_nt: TGTGCCAGCAGCGTAGTAACAGGGGTAATCTCTGAAGCTTTCTTT

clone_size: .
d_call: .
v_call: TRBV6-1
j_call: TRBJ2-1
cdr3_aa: CASSESWGYNEQFF
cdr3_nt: TGTGCCAGCAGTGAATCATGGGGATACAATGAGCAGTTCTTC

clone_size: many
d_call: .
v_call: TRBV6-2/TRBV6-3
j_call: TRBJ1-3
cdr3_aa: CASSYGSTSSGNTIYF
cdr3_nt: TGTGCCAGCAGTTACGGAAGCACAAGCTCTGGAAACACCATATATTTT

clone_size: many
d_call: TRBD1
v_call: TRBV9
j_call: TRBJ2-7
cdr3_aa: CASSVATGGYEQYF
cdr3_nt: TGTGCCAGCAGCGTTGCGACAGGGGGCTACGAGCAGTACTTC

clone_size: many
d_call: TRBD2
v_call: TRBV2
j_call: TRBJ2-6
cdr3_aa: CASSFSGGGLFGANVLTF
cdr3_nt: TGTGCCAGCAGCTTTAGCGGGGGGGGCCTATTTGGGGCCAACGTCCTGACTTTC

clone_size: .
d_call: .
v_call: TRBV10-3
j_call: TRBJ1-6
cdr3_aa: CAISESGSYNSPLHF
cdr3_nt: TGTGCCATCAGTGAGTCAGGCTCCTATAATTCACCCCTCCACTTT

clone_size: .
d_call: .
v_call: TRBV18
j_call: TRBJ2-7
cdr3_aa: CASSSKNEQYF
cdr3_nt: TGTGCCAGCTCATCCAAGAACGAGCAGTACTTC

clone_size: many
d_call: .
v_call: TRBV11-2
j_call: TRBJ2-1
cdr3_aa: CASSTVKRGYNEQFF
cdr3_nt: TGTGCCAGCAGCACAGTCAAGAGGGGGTACAATGAGCAGTTCTTC